The 32 T cell receptor beta chains presented below share a single source sample, sequenced in a study of cytomegalovirus exposure and HLA in healthy donors. The primer mix had 60 Vbeta and 13 Jbeta primers. Here immunoSEQ multiplex PCR was the method, and the copy in TCRdb shows in-frame clones only, minus some. The table has under 200,000 clones, 65% to 85% seen once. Input material: PBMCs. The receptors come from a man aged 50 to 60 in good health and CMV-seronegative.

Turning to this clone: The identical CDR3 is also encoded by other nucleotide sequences in the sample. The chain joins TRBV7-2 to TRBJ2-5, with 7 bases that match TRBD1. Germline CDR1 and CDR2: SGHTA and FQGNSA. The CDR3 contains 13 residues. The V segment lost 5 bases and the J segment 2 bases; nucleotides outside the gene matches: 2. CDR3 sequence: CASSRDRQETQYF. The CDR3 DNA follows: TGTGCCAGCAGCCGGGACAGACAAGAGACCCAGTACTTC.

The chain has TRBV6-6 and TRBJ1-6; D is perhaps TRBD1 (5 bases). Trimming removed 7 bases from V and 8 bases from J, with 18 bases in between. CDR3 length: 15 amino acids. Germline V gives CDR1 MNHNY, CDR2 SVGAGI (reference sequence). CDR3 bases: TGTGCCAGCACAGAAATGGGGCTATTTGATTCACCCCTCCACTTT. It codes for CASTEMGLFDSPLHF.

The chain uses TRBV5-8 and TRBJ1-1, with TRBD1 matching over 8 bases. The germline gives CDR1 SGHTS, CDR2 YDEGEE. V shed 6 bases, J shed 1 base, and the junction held 8 bases outside the gene matches. The CDR3 runs to 15 residues. The CDR3 region has the DNA TGTGCCAGCAAGAGGACAGGGACGAAGAACACTGAAGCTTTCTTT. Protein sequence: CASKRTGTKNTEAFF.

This clone came up a few times. The rearrangement links TRBV29-1 to TRBJ2-3; D is perhaps TRBD1 (5 bases). The CDR3 is 13 residues long. Germline lookup yields CDR1 SQVTM and CDR2 ANQGSEA. Deletions cut 3 bases from V and 9 bases from J, with 16 bases between. The CDR3 spells CSVDVQATSTQYF. CDR3 DNA: TGCAGCGTTGATGTACAGGCAACCTCCACGCAGTATTTT.

The genes are TRBV10-2 and TRBJ1-5; the D is unclear. The CDR3 runs to 13 residues. V was clipped by 2 bases and J by 3 bases, with 5 bases between them. Germline assignment: CDR1 WSHSY and CDR2 SAAADI. CDR3 in amino acids: CASSEGLNQPQHF. CDR3 DNA sequence: TGCGCCAGCAGTGAGGGGCTCAATCAGCCCCAGCATTTT.

The V and J genes are TRBV30 and TRBJ1-3; 9 bases are shared with TRBD1. V lost 1 base to trimming and J lost 4 bases; unmatched junction nucleotides: 5. There are 15 residues in the CDR3. Germline CDR1 reads GTSNPN; CDR2 reads SVGIG (reference sequence). CDR3 nucleotide sequence: TGTGCCTGGAGTGCCGGGACAGGGTCGGGAAACACCATATATTTT. This sequence encodes CAWSAGTGSGNTIYF. Full variable domain (outside the CDR3, taken from reference TRBV30 and TRBJ1-3): SQTIHQWPATLVQPVGSPLSLECTVEGTSNPNLYWYRQAAGRGLQLLFYSVGIGQISSEVPQNLSASRPQDRQFILSSKKLLLSDSGFYLCAWSAGTGSGNTIYFGEGSWLTVV.

The V gene is TRBV6-5, the J gene TRBJ2-7; 11 nucleotides line up with TRBD1. The V gene's germline CDR1 is MNHEY and CDR2 SVGAGI. The CDR3 sequence is 15 residues long. Trimming at V came to 6 bases and at J to 3 bases, leaving 7 bases not matched to a gene. CDR3 DNA: TGTGCCAGCAGCAATGGACAGGGGGCTTACTACGAGCAGTACTTC. Protein product: CASSNGQGAYYEQYF.

The gene calls are TRBV4-1 and TRBJ1-1; 11 bases match TRBD1. The germline CDR1 and CDR2 sequences are MGHRA and YSYEKL. The CDR3 consists of 15 residues. The V and J ends lost 4 bases and 5 bases, in that order; junction bases with no gene match: 6. As DNA, the CDR3 is TGCGCCAGCAGCCCAGGACAGGGGGCTTTAACTGAAGCTTTCTTT. The encoded protein is CASSPGQGALTEAFF.

V and J are TRBV6-5 and TRBJ1-5, with 11 bases fitting TRBD1. V shed 8 bases and J 6 bases; nucleotides not matched to a gene: 3. The CDR3 runs to 13 residues. Germline V gene data show CDR1 as MNHEY and CDR2 as SVGAGI. The CDR3 nucleotides read TGTGCCAGCCCCGGGACAGGGGGTCAGCCCCAGCATTTT. The encoded protein is CASPGTGGQPQHF.

This rearrangement joins TRBV29-1 to TRBJ2-1; tentatively, D is TRBD2 (7 bases). The germline CDR1 and CDR2 sequences are SQVTM and ANQGSEA. With 4 bases removed from V and 9 bases from J, the gap between germline ends came to 25 bases. The CDR3 runs 16 residues. The CDR3 bases are TGCAGCGTTGTTCCGGGAAGGGGGGGGCTAGTTATTGAGCAGTTCTTC. This encodes CSVVPGRGGLVIEQFF.

This clone has a handful of counts. The chain uses TRBV6-5 and TRBJ1-4, with a possible D match to TRBD1 (5 bases). Deletions cut 5 bases from V and 7 bases from J, with 17 bases between. This CDR3 spans 15 amino acids. Germline V gene data show CDR1 as MNHEY and CDR2 as SVGAGI. The CDR3 protein is CASSRRLGGGEKLFF. The CDR3 DNA follows: TGTGCCAGCAGTCGACGGTTGGGGGGGGGTGAAAAACTGTTTTTT.

The chain is built from TRBV15 and TRBJ2-7; 13 bases agree with TRBD2. CDR1 is LNHNV, CDR2 YYDKDF, per germline (reference sequence). CDR3 length: 17 amino acids. J was trimmed by 1 base and V by 0 bases; bases with no gene match: 3. The CDR3 DNA follows: TGTGCCACCAGCAGAGAACTAGCGGGGGGGAAATCCTACGAGCAGTACTTC. This encodes CATSRELAGGKSYEQYF.

Regarding this clone: Other DNA sequences in the sample encode the same CDR3. This sequence joins TRBV10-3 and TRBJ2-1; weak D call: TRBD2 (6 bases). Germline V gene data show CDR1 as ENHRY and CDR2 as SYGVKD. This CDR3 has 15 residues. Between the trimmed V and J ends, which lost 0 bases and 0 bases, there was a span of 6 bases. As DNA, the CDR3 is TGTGCCATCAGTGAGTCGGGGGGCTCCTACAATGAGCAGTTCTTC. Protein product: CAISESGGSYNEQFF.

This clone appeared a few times. The genes are TRBV2 and TRBJ1-1; 9 bases align to TRBD1. Trimming took 8 bases from V and 8 from J; bases not matched to a gene: 12. Germline V gives CDR1 SNHLY, CDR2 FYNNEI. The CDR3 is 14 amino acids. The CDR3 DNA reads TGTGCCAGCCGGTTCTCGGACAGGGGCAAAGAAGCTTTCTTT. Its translation: CASRFSDRGKEAFF.

V is TRBV6-1 and J is TRBJ2-5; D is ambiguous. The CDR3 covers 12 residues. Germline CDR1 and CDR2: MNHNS and SASEGT. The germline V and J ends were trimmed by 6 bases and 6 bases, with 11 bases remaining between them. The CDR3 DNA sequence: TGTGCCAGCAGGGGTAGCATGAAGACCCAGTACTTC. This codes for CASRGSMKTQYF.

The V call is TRBV30, the J call TRBJ2-2, with a possible D match to TRBD2 (7 bases). The ends were cut back, 3 bases at V and 1 base at J, with 15 bases in the middle. CDR3 size: 16 residues. CDR1 is GTSNPN and CDR2 is SVGIG in the germline V gene (reference sequence). The CDR3 region has the DNA TGTGCCTGGAGGGGACACCGCGGGGGGAACACCGGGGAGCTGTTTTTT. Translated: CAWRGHRGGNTGELFF.

The rearrangement uses TRBV27 and TRBJ1-3; 9 bases align to TRBD1. The germline gives CDR1 MNHEY, CDR2 SMNVEV (reference sequence). Trimming at V came to 6 bases and at J to 4 bases, leaving 4 bases not matched to a gene. The CDR3 is 14 amino acids. For the CDR3, the DNA is TGTGCCAGCAGATCCACAGGGGGCGGAAACACCATATATTTT. Amino acid sequence: CASRSTGGGNTIYF.

The gene calls are TRBV29-1 and TRBJ2-7; D ambiguous. V was clipped by 4 bases and J by 2 bases, with 9 bases between them. The CDR3 is 12 residues long. Germline loops: CDR1 SQVTM, CDR2 ANQGSEA. CDR3 DNA: TGCAGCGTTGCGTCGCAGGCCTACGAGCAGTACTTC. Its protein is CSVASQAYEQYF.

This chain links TRBV9 with TRBJ2-7, with a weak D call TRBD2 (6 bases). Per germline, CDR1 SGDLS and CDR2 YYNGEE. The V and J ends lost 3 bases and 0 bases respectively, with 10 bases between them. The CDR3 runs to 14 residues. The DNA for the CDR3 is TGTGCCAGCAGCGCTAGCGACAACTCCTACGAGCAGTACTTC. Translating it yields CASSASDNSYEQYF.

This rearrangement joins TRBV2 to TRBJ1-2; TRBD1 matches 8 bases. The CDR3 sequence is 13 residues long. V shed 3 bases and J 3 bases; nucleotides not matched to a gene: 0. Germline-derived CDR1 and CDR2 are SNHLY and FYNNEI. The CDR3 is CASSEDRDYGYTF. The CDR3 nucleotides are TGTGCCAGCAGTGAGGACAGGGACTATGGCTACACCTTC.

The chain recombines TRBV6-5 with TRBJ1-2; D remains ambiguous. Germline values: CDR1 MNHEY, CDR2 SVGAGI. The CDR3 is 13 amino acids. The ends were cut back, 5 bases at V and 7 bases at J, with 14 bases in the middle. The CDR3 is CASSQPSAGGYTF. Written as DNA, the CDR3 is TGTGCCAGCAGTCAACCCTCGGCGGGTGGCTACACCTTC.

This chain links TRBV25-1 with TRBJ2-4, with 8 positions matching TRBD1. This CDR3 contains 12 residues. Germline CDR1 and CDR2: MGHDK and SYGVNS. CDR3 DNA sequence: TGTGGGACCCGGGACAGGAAAAACATTCAGTACTTC. Amino acid sequence: CGTRDRKNIQYF. The entire variable domain, with the rest obtained from reference TRBV25-1 and TRBJ2-4, is as follows: EADIYQTPRYLVIGTGKKITLECSQTMGHDKMYWYQQDPGMELHLIHYSYGVNSTEKGDLSSESTVSRIRTEHFPLTLESARPSHTSQYLCGTRDRKNIQYFGAGTRLSVL.

The chain employs TRBV7-2 and TRBJ1-5, with 10 bases fitting TRBD1. The J segment lost 7 bases and the V segment lost 2 bases, leaving 5 bases of the junction unmatched. The CDR3 has 15 amino acids. Looked up from germline, CDR1 is SGHTA and CDR2 is FQGNSA. Here the CDR3 DNA reads TGTGCCAGCAGCTTATGGACAGGGGGTTCGCAGCCCCAGCATTTT. Translated: CASSLWTGGSQPQHF.

The chain has TRBV7-2 and TRBJ1-2; D might be TRBD1 (5 bases). The V end was cut by 2 bases, the J end by 8 bases, with 9 bases between. Germline CDR1 and CDR2: SGHTA and FQGNSA. The CDR3 sequence is 12 residues long. Written as DNA, the CDR3 is TGTGCCAGCAGCTTATGGGGGGAAGGCTACACCTTC. Residues: CASSLWGEGYTF.

This chain links TRBV7-9 with TRBJ1-1; D gene ambiguous. The CDR3 runs to 11 residues. Per germline, CDR1 SEHNR and CDR2 FQNEAQ (reference sequence). V lost 4 bases to trimming and J lost 4 bases, with 4 bases between them. The CDR3 DNA is TGTGCCAGCAGCTCCGTCACTGAAGCTTTCTTT. Translating gives CASSSVTEAFF.

The rearrangement links TRBV5-5 to TRBJ2-5; D might be TRBD1 (6 bases). The end of the DNA is better explained by TRBJ2-7, so the J call may be wrong. This CDR3 has 17 residues. Germline assignment: CDR1 SGHKS and CDR2 YYEKEE (reference sequence). CDR3 DNA: TGTGCCAGCAGCTTGGTGGCGCTTAGGGACATCACCTACGAGCAGTACTTC. Encoded protein: CASSLVALRDITYEQYF.

The chain uses TRBV15 and TRBJ2-7; maybe TRBD2 (6 bases). The length of the CDR3 is 15 residues. The germline V and J ends were trimmed by 2 bases and 5 bases, with 16 bases remaining between them. Germline values: CDR1 LNHNV, CDR2 YYDKDF (reference sequence). CDR3 coding DNA: TGTGCCACCAGCAGAATCGGGGGAAGTGCGAACGAGCAGTACTTC. Encoded protein: CATSRIGGSANEQYF.

The J gene is TRBJ1-2, the V gene TRBV4-2; 9 bases align to TRBD1. This CDR3 spans 15 amino acids. CDR1 and CDR2 (germline): LGHNA, YNFKEQ. V gave up 5 bases and J gave up 4 bases; unmatched junction bases: 8. CDR3 region: CASSENRGRGYGYTF. CDR3 bases: TGTGCCAGCAGCGAGAACAGGGGGCGCGGCTATGGCTACACCTTC.

This clone was found once. The chain has TRBV2 and TRBJ2-1; 10 bases are a match to TRBD2. CDR3 length equals 15 residues. Trimming cost V 7 bases and J 9 bases; bases outside gene matches: 12. Germline CDR1 SNHLY, CDR2 FYNNEI. The CDR3 sequence is CASTVGLADEGEQFF. The CDR3 DNA sequence: TGTGCCAGCACAGTAGGACTAGCGGACGAAGGTGAGCAGTTCTTC.

V gene TRBV30 combines with J gene TRBJ1-5, with D possibly TRBD1 on 5 matching bases. The length of the CDR3 is 17 residues. The ends were cut back, 0 bases at V and 0 bases at J, with 15 bases in the middle. Germline CDR1 is GTSNPN and CDR2 is SVGIG (reference sequence). The CDR3 loop reads CAWSVGVQWDSNQPQHF. CDR3 sequence (DNA): TGTGCCTGGAGTGTAGGGGTACAGTGGGATAGCAATCAGCCCCAGCATTTT.

This clone was seen more than once but under ten times. The chain is built from TRBV18 and TRBJ2-1; maybe TRBD2 (5 bases). V was cut by 3 bases and J by 3 bases, with 15 bases left in between. The CDR3 runs 16 residues. Germline V gives CDR1 KGHSH, CDR2 LQKENI. For the CDR3, the DNA is TGTGCCAGCTCACCCCCGGGGAGCGGAGACTACAATGAGCAGTTCTTC. Translated, it gives CASSPPGSGDYNEQFF.

The chain has TRBV20-1 and TRBJ2-5; no clear D gene. V dropped 3 bases and J dropped 3 bases, with 5 bases sitting between them. Germline V gene data show CDR1 as DFQATT and CDR2 as SNEGSKA (reference sequence). The CDR3 covers 11 residues. Here the CDR3 reads CSASIEETQYF. CDR3 in DNA: TGCAGTGCTAGTATAGAAGAGACCCAGTACTTC.